This T cell receptor (beta chain) comes out of a study of Tregs in tolerant kidney transplant recipients. In germline, CDR1 is SGHAT, CDR2 FQNNGV. With 3 bases removed from V and 1 base from J, the gap between germline ends came to 10 bases. This CDR3 is built from 16 residues. Unstimulated Tregs (CD4+CD25+CD127-) and CD4+CD25- non-Tregs were sorted from PBMCs. Produced via immunoSEQ multiplex PCR; TCRdb's table is partial and in-frame only. Among roughly 250,000 clones, roughly four fifths were seen once, and the ten largest hold less than 0.75%. The chain employs TRBV11-2 and TRBJ2-6; no reliable D call. The clonotype originates from a human donor in good health. Sequencing used CD4+ T cells from blood. CDR3 amino acids: CASSLTSSSGANVLTF. For the CDR3, the DNA is TGTGCCAGCAGCTTGACAAGCTCGTCTGGGGCCAACGTCCTGACTTTC.